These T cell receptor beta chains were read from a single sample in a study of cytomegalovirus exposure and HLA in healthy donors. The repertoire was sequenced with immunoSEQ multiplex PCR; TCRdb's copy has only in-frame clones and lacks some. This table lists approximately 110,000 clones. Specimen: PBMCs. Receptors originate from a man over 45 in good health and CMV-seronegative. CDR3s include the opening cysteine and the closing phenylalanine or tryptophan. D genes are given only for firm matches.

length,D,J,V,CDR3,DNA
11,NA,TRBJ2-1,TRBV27,CASSEGLGQFF,TGTGCCAGCAGCGAGGGTCTAGGGCAGTTCTTC
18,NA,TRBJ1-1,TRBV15,CATSRGPGLRPGSSEAFF,TGTGCCACCAGCAGAGGACCGGGACTCCGCCCGGGGTCGTCTGAAGCTTTCTTT
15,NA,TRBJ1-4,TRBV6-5,CASSYDGTGAKKLFF,TGTGCCAGCAGTTACGACGGGACTGGGGCAAAAAAACTGTTTTTT
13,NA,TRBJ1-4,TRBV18,CASSPESDEKLFF,TGTGCCAGCTCTCCGGAGAGTGATGAAAAACTGTTTTTT
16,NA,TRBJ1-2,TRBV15,CATSRDRAGDNYGYTF,TGTGCCACCAGCAGAGATCGAGCGGGGGATAACTATGGCTACACCTTC
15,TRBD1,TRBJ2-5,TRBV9,CASSVGTGGVETQYF,TGTGCCAGCAGCGTGGGGACAGGGGGTGTGGAGACCCAGTACTTC
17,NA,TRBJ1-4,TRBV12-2,CASRLVGTGALNEKLFF,NA
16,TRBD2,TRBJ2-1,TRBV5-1,CASSLEGLAGLNEQFF,TGCGCCAGCAGCTTGGAAGGACTAGCGGGATTGAATGAGCAGTTCTTC
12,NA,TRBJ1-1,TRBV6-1,CASSTTNTEAFF,TGTGCCAGCAGTACAACGAACACTGAAGCTTTCTTT
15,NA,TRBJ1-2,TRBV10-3,CAISPTDPGEYGYTF,TGTGCCATCAGTCCGACGGACCCGGGAGAGTATGGCTACACCTTC
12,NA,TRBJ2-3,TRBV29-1,CSVVVMSDTQYF,TGCAGCGTTGTGGTGATGAGTGATACGCAGTATTTT
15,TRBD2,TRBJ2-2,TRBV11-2,CASSQSGRNTGELFF,TGTGCCAGCAGCCAGAGCGGGAGAAACACCGGGGAGCTGTTTTTT
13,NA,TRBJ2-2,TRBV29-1,CSVRGMSFGELFF,TGCAGCGTGCGGGGCATGTCGTTCGGGGAGCTGTTTTTT
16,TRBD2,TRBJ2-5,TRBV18,CASFTGIAGGQETQYF,TGTGCCAGCTTCACCGGGATAGCGGGAGGCCAAGAGACCCAGTACTTC
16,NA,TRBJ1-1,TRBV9,CASSPFTRAGNTEAFF,TGTGCCAGCAGCCCTTTCACCAGGGCAGGGAACACTGAAGCTTTCTTT
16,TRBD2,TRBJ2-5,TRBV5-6,CASSDTSGRARETQYF,TGTGCCAGCAGCGATACTAGCGGGAGGGCCCGGGAGACCCAGTACTTC
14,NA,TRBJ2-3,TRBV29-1,CSVAPGTGTDTQYF,TGCAGCGTTGCCCCCGGGACTGGCACAGATACGCAGTATTTT
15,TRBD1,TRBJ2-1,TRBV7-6,CASSLVSGGFNEQFF,TGTGCCAGCAGCTTAGTCTCAGGGGGCTTTAATGAGCAGTTCTTC
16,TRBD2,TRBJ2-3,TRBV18,CASSPKTSEYTDTQYF,TGTGCCAGCTCACCTAAGACTAGCGAGTACACAGATACGCAGTATTTT
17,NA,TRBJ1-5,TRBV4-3,CASSQDYPGRDNQPQHF,TGCGCCAGCAGCCAAGATTATCCCGGGAGAGACAATCAGCCCCAGCATTTT
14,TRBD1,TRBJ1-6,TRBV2,CASTRDRGGSPLHF,TGTGCCAGCACCCGAGACAGGGGAGGATCACCCCTCCACTTT
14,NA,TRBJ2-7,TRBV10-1,CASSEYKQSAEQYF,TGCGCCAGCAGTGAGTATAAACAGTCGGCCGAGCAGTACTTC
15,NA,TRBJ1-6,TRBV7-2,CASSLVTAGNSPLHF,TGTGCCAGCAGCTTAGTAACGGCCGGGAATTCACCCCTCCACTTT
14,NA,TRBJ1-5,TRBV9,CASSVEGGNQPQHF,TGTGCCAGCAGCGTAGAAGGGGGCAATCAGCCCCAGCATTTT
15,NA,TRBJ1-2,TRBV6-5,CASSYSGGRNYGYTF,TGTGCCAGCAGTTACTCGGGGGGTAGAAACTATGGCTACACCTTC
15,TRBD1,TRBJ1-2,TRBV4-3,CASSQDGTGVYGYTF,TGCGCCAGCAGCCAAGATGGGACAGGGGTCTATGGCTACACCTTC
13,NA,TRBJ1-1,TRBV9,CASSVDGNTEAFF,TGTGCCAGCAGCGTAGACGGTAACACTGAAGCTTTCTTT
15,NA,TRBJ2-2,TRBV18,CASSRGGANTGELFF,TGTGCCAGCTCACGGGGCGGCGCGAACACCGGGGAGCTGTTTTTT
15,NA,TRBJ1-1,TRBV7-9,CASSLALGGNTEAFF,TGTGCCAGCAGCTTAGCGCTTGGAGGGAACACTGAAGCTTTCTTT
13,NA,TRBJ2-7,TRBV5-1,CASSTGTPNEQYF,TGCGCCAGCAGCACCGGGACTCCTAACGAGCAGTACTTC
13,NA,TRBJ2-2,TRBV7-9,CASIGLWAGELFF,TGTGCCAGCATTGGACTATGGGCCGGGGAGCTGTTTTTT
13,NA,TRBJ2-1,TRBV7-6,CASSSRASNEQFF,TGTGCCAGCAGCTCGCGGGCCTCCAATGAGCAGTTCTTC
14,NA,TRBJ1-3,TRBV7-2,CASSFGGQRNTIYF,TGTGCCAGCAGCTTCGGGGGGCAGAGAAACACCATATATTTT
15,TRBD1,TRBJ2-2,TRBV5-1,CASSSDRVVVGELFF,TGCGCCAGCAGCTCCGACAGGGTTGTCGTCGGGGAGCTGTTTTTT